The next 21 T cell receptor beta chains were all read from a single sample in a study of regulatory T cells in long-lasting Graves disease. Library construction for TCR beta used iRepertoire HTBI primers and Arm-PCR of CDR3 regions. TCRdb re-derived calls from the multiplex PCR reads in MiXCR, one entry per CDR3 protein. The table shows 550,000 to 700,000 distinct CDR3 sequences, with roughly 16% occurring only once. Time point indicated: newly diagnosed GD, antithyroid drugs for less than 3 months. Preparation of the TCR library used RNA extracted from PBMCs. This sample was shared with a second study, whose subject was T cells in Graves' hyperthyroidism and ophthalmopathy.

The source was peripheral blood mononuclear cells (PBMCs), collected at new diagnosis, from a patient treated with antithyroid drugs. The receptors stem from a man aged 18 to 30 with Graves disease.

This clonotype was observed at least ten times. The chain has TRBV2 and TRBJ2-5, with TRBD2 as a possible D gene (5 bases). Looked up from germline, CDR1 is SNHLY and CDR2 is FYNNEI. The CDR3 length is 17 residues. Trimming shortened V by 1 base and J by 1 base, and 16 bases separated the two germline ends. The CDR3: CASSEVGQDYTQETQYF. As DNA, the CDR3 is TGTGCCAGCAGTGAAGTGGGTCAAGACTACACCCAAGAGACCCAGTACTTC.

The chain carries TRBV19 and TRBJ2-1, with unresolved D. Trimming removed 8 bases at V and 0 bases at J, with 20 bases between. This CDR3 has 17 residues. CDR1 and CDR2 from the germline V gene are LNHDA and SQIVND (reference sequence). The CDR3 DNA sequence: TGTGCCAGTCGATCTCGCGACGGTTTCGACTCCTACAATGAGCAGTTCTTC. Its protein is CASRSRDGFDSYNEQFF.

This sequence joins TRBV30 and TRBJ1-4; unclear D gene. V lost 2 bases and J 7 bases, leaving 14 bases between the germline ends. The germline gives CDR1 GTSNPN, CDR2 SVGIG (reference sequence). The CDR3 is made up of 14 amino acids. The CDR3 is CAWSQGIRGEKLFF. The CDR3 DNA reads TGTGCCTGGAGTCAAGGAATTCGGGGTGAAAAACTGTTTTTT.

This clonotype was detected a few times. The V call is TRBV10-3, the J call TRBJ2-5; 14 bases are shared with TRBD2. This CDR3 contains 15 residues. Germline CDR1 and CDR2: ENHRY and SYGVKD. V dropped 6 bases and J dropped 7; count of bases not matched to a gene: 7. As DNA, the CDR3 is TGTGCCATCAGGGGGACTAGCGGGAGTTACGGGACCCAGTACTTC. This gives the protein CAIRGTSGSYGTQYF.

A few counts support this clonotype. A much larger clone sits a single nucleotide away, making a read error possible. The gene calls are TRBV27 and TRBJ2-1; unclear D gene. Germline CDR1 reads MNHEY; CDR2 reads SMNVEV (reference sequence). V lost 10 bases and J 7 bases, leaving 23 bases between the germline ends. CDR3 size: 15 residues. The CDR3 DNA reads TGTGCCAACGGAAAAGCTTGGAAGGCCGATAATGAGCAGTTCTTC. Translating gives CANGKAWKADNEQFF.

This chain uses TRBV28 with TRBJ1-1; TRBD1 matches 10 bases. The CDR3 covers 15 residues. From germline, CDR1 is MDHEN and CDR2 SYDVKM. The V segment lost 7 bases and the J segment 4 bases; nucleotides outside the gene matches: 9. The CDR3 coding sequence is TGTGCCAGCACCCAGGACAGGGGGGAGCCCACTGAAGCTTTCTTT. It specifies CASTQDRGEPTEAFF.

This clonotype was picked up many times. The chain couples TRBV2 to TRBJ1-2, with 7 bases identical to TRBD1. Germline-derived CDR1 and CDR2 are SNHLY and FYNNEI. Trimming at V came to 7 bases and at J to 8 bases, leaving 4 bases not matched to a gene. The CDR3 sequence is 11 residues long. CDR3 sequence: CASTTGAGYTF. CDR3 bases: TGTGCCAGCACAACAGGGGCCGGCTACACCTTC.

The table lists this clonotype with many counts. The chain carries TRBV20-1 and TRBJ2-3, with TRBD2 as a possible D gene (5 bases). Germline CDR1 reads DFQATT; CDR2 reads SNEGSKA (reference sequence). V was shortened by 6 bases and J by 1 base, with 14 bases between the two germline ends. The CDR3 has 14 amino acids. CDR3: CSAHLRAGTDTQYF. The CDR3 DNA is TGCAGTGCCCATCTGAGGGCAGGCACAGATACGCAGTATTTT.

About this clonotype itself: It may be a read error: a sequence one base away is much more abundant. The chain carries TRBV28 and TRBJ2-1; 7 bases are a match to TRBD1. Germline V gene data show CDR1 as MDHEN and CDR2 as SYDVKM. CDR3 length: 12 residues. DNA for the CDR3: TGTACCAGCAGTTTATCTGCGACAGGGTCGTACTTC. Translation: CTSSLSATGSYF. Full variable domain (remainder filled in from reference TRBV28 and TRBJ2-1): DVKVTQSSRYLVKRTGEKVFLECVQDMDHENMFWYRQDPGLGLRLIYFSYDVKMKEKGDIPEGYSVSREKKERFSLILESASTNQTSMYLCTSSLSATGSYFGPGTRLTVL.

There are many counts of this clonotype. The chain joins TRBV20-1 to TRBJ2-7; TRBD2 agrees at 8 bases. V lost 7 bases, J lost 7 bases, and 15 bases stayed unmatched. Germline V CDR1 and CDR2: DFQATT, SNEGSKA (reference sequence). The CDR3 length is 14 residues. The CDR3 loop reads CSVLSGTPLREQYF. The CDR3 DNA follows: TGCAGTGTCCTTAGCGGGACACCCCTTCGAGAGCAGTACTTC.

V is TRBV5-1 and J is TRBJ2-7; 8 nucleotides agree with TRBD1. The V and J ends lost 2 bases and 6 bases, in that order; junction bases with no gene match: 10. This CDR3 comprises 15 residues. CDR1 and CDR2 from the germline V gene are SGHRS and YFSETQ. The CDR3 DNA sequence: TGCGCCAGCAGCTTCACCGGGACAGGAAAACGCGAGCAGTACTTC. Residues: CASSFTGTGKREQYF.

The rearrangement joins TRBV4-1 to TRBJ2-7; the D gene is possibly TRBD1 (6 bases). The V and J ends lost 4 bases and 5 bases respectively, with 33 bases between them. The CDR3 contains 20 residues. Germline loops: CDR1 MGHRA, CDR2 YSYEKL. This CDR3 reads CASSLERGKGAGALKDEQYF. In DNA form, the CDR3 reads TGCGCCAGCAGCCTCGAAAGGGGAAAAGGGGCAGGGGCTTTGAAGGACGAGCAGTACTTC.

The table lists this clonotype with a few counts. The chain employs TRBV6-1 and TRBJ1-1; D might be TRBD1 (6 bases). V dropped 9 bases and J dropped 5 bases, with 19 bases sitting between them. CDR1 MNHNS and CDR2 SASEGT come from the germline V gene. The CDR3 spans 14 residues. CDR3 DNA sequence: TGTGCCAGTGGGGGGCGGAGGGGTGTTACTGAAGCTTTCTTT. Residues: CASGGRRGVTEAFF.

This clonotype has just a few counts. The CDR3 region is CASSSIAGVEYEQYF. For the CDR3, the DNA is TGTGCCAGCAGTTCCATAGCGGGAGTAGAATACGAGCAGTACTTC. The chain has TRBV28 and TRBJ2-7; 9 bases are a match to TRBD2. V gave up 4 bases and J gave up 4 bases; unmatched junction bases: 8. The V gene's germline CDR1 is MDHEN and CDR2 SYDVKM. The CDR3 has 15 residues.

This clonotype was detected a few times. The CDR3 DNA follows: TGTGCCTGGGAGGCAGGTTGGCGGGAGAGCTCCTACGAGCAGTACTTC. Protein: CAWEAGWRESSYEQYF. This sequence joins TRBV30 and TRBJ2-7, with 7 bases lining up with TRBD2. Trimming cost V 5 bases and J 0 bases; bases outside gene matches: 13. CDR1 and CDR2 from the germline V gene are GTSNPN and SVGIG (reference sequence). This CDR3 comprises 16 residues.

This clonotype was recorded at least ten times. This sequence joins TRBV18 and TRBJ2-1, with TRBD2 matching 7 bases. The CDR3 contains 15 residues. The trim removed 6 bases at V and 4 bases at J, leaving 9 bases unmatched. Germline CDR1 reads KGHSH; CDR2 reads LQKENI. For the CDR3, the DNA is TGTGCCAGCTCTCACGAAGCGGGAAGGTACAATGAGCAGTTCTTC. Its protein product is CASSHEAGRYNEQFF.

Remarks on this clonotype: This sequence may be a read error, since a much larger clone differs from it by one base. As the CDR3 is not closed by the conserved phenylalanine or tryptophan, this likely results from a read error. The chain is built from TRBV28 and TRBJ2-7; D gene ambiguous. Germline V CDR1 and CDR2: MDHEN, SYDVKM. With 5 bases removed from V and 4 bases from J, the gap between germline ends came to 12 bases. The CDR3 is 13 amino acids. The DNA of the CDR3 is TGTGCCAGCAGTATGATGGGGATATACGAGCAGTACTGC. Translating it yields CASSMMGIYEQYC.

This chain links TRBV19 with TRBJ1-5, with D unresolved. There are 18 residues in the CDR3. Germline CDR1 and CDR2: LNHDA and SQIVND (reference sequence). The ends were cut back, 0 bases at V and 2 bases at J, with 17 bases in the middle. The DNA for the CDR3 is TGTGCCAGTAGTATAGATAGCCGGAGACGAAGGGGCAATCAGCCCCAGCATTTT. This gives the protein CASSIDSRRRRGNQPQHF. Combining the CDR3 with reference TRBV19 and TRBJ1-5 gives the whole variable domain DGGITQSPKYLFRKEGQNVTLSCEQNLNHDAMYWYRQDPGQGLRLIYYSQIVNDFQKGDIAEGYSVSREKKESFPLTVTSAQKNPTAFYLCASSIDSRRRRGNQPQHFGDGTRLSIL.

Ten or more counts support this clonotype. The V call is TRBV5-5, the J call TRBJ2-7, with D unresolved. Trimming took off 2 bases at V and 0 bases at J, with 12 bases between the two ends. Germline V gives CDR1 SGHKS, CDR2 YYEKEE (reference sequence). The CDR3 covers 15 residues. CDR3 in DNA: TGTGCCAGCAGCTTTGGGGTCAAGAACTCCTACGAGCAGTACTTC. Its translation is CASSFGVKNSYEQYF.

In its sample, this clonotype was seen many times. The chain carries TRBV28 and TRBJ2-3; D not certain. Germline V gives CDR1 MDHEN, CDR2 SYDVKM. The CDR3 totals 13 residues. Trimming took off 5 bases at V and 4 bases at J, with 10 bases between the two ends. The CDR3 coding sequence is TGTGCCAGCAGTCTCAACACGGCAGATACGCAGTATTTT. This codes for CASSLNTADTQYF.

This chain links TRBV27 with TRBJ2-7, with TRBD1 matching 8 bases. V shed 3 bases, J shed 6 bases, and the junction held 10 bases outside the gene matches. The CDR3 covers 15 residues. The germline V gene encodes CDR1 MNHEY and CDR2 SMNVEV (reference sequence). The CDR3 protein is CASSFGAGGYGEQYF. The CDR3 DNA reads TGTGCCAGCAGTTTTGGGGCAGGGGGCTATGGCGAGCAGTACTTC.